A single sample is the source of the 11 T cell receptor beta chains below, sequenced in a study of blood T cell repertoires in COVID-19. TCRdb keeps only in-frame clones here, not all; method: immunoSEQ multiplex PCR. The sample contains 130,000 or so clones, approximately 90% of which appear only once. Input material: peripheral blood. These receptor sequences come from a man in his fifties with active or convalescent COVID-19.

This chain connects TRBV12-3 or TRBV12-4 to TRBJ2-1; tentative D call: TRBD1 (6 bases). The V gene lost 6 bases and the J gene lost 8 bases, with 14 bases spanning the gap. The CDR3 sequence is 13 residues long. CDR3 DNA sequence: TGTGCCAGCAGCGATCCTAACAGGGATGAGCAGTTCTTC. Encoded protein: CASSDPNRDEQFF.

This chain links TRBV7-9 with TRBJ2-2, with 9 bases that match TRBD1. Trimming removed 2 bases from V and 3 bases from J; junction bases left unmatched: 4. CDR3 length equals 16 residues. In germline, CDR1 is SEHNR, CDR2 FQNEAQ (reference sequence). The CDR3 protein is CASSLFGQGYTGELFF. The CDR3 coding sequence is TGTGCCAGCAGCTTATTCGGACAGGGGTACACCGGGGAGCTGTTTTTT.

V gene TRBV7-2 combines with J gene TRBJ2-7; possible D gene TRBD1, 6 bases. There are 14 residues in the CDR3. Per germline, CDR1 SGHTA and CDR2 FQGNSA. Trimming stripped 5 bases from V and 3 bases from J, with 14 bases between. CDR3 sequence: CASSPGQLIYEQYF. The CDR3, as DNA: TGTGCCAGCAGCCCCGGACAGTTAATCTACGAGCAGTACTTC.

The sample holds a few counts of this clone. V gene TRBV5-4 combines with J gene TRBJ2-6; perhaps TRBD2 as D (5 bases). The germline V gene encodes CDR1 SGHNT and CDR2 YYREEE (reference sequence). Trimming pared 1 base from V and 0 bases from J, leaving 8 bases between. The CDR3 consists of 16 residues. The CDR3 region has the DNA TGTGCCAGCAGCTTGCCCCGGGACTCTGGGGCCAACGTCCTGACTTTC. Translation: CASSLPRDSGANVLTF.

Remarks on this clone: Additional DNA sequences in this sample encode the identical CDR3. The J gene is TRBJ2-6, the V gene TRBV5-1; 7 bases fit TRBD1. The trim removed 1 base at V and 3 bases at J, leaving 1 base unmatched. CDR1 is SGHRS, CDR2 YFSETQ, per germline. This CDR3 region has 15 residues. CDR3 nucleotides: TGCGCCAGCAGCTTGACAGGGGTTGGGGCCAACGTCCTGACTTTC. This codes for CASSLTGVGANVLTF.

The chain recombines TRBV28 with TRBJ1-3; no clear D. V was pared by 7 bases and J by 3 bases, with 10 bases between. This CDR3 contains 13 residues. Germline lookup yields CDR1 MDHEN and CDR2 SYDVKM. Here the CDR3 DNA reads TGTGCCAGCATCGAGCCACTTGGAAACACCATATATTTT. Residues: CASIEPLGNTIYF.

The chain employs TRBV10-3 and TRBJ2-1; TRBD1 matches 9 bases. The CDR3 has 14 amino acids. Germline V gene data show CDR1 as ENHRY and CDR2 as SYGVKD. V gave up 5 bases and J gave up 7 bases; unmatched junction bases: 6. CDR3 protein: CAISPGTGSNEQFF. As DNA, the CDR3 is TGTGCCATCAGTCCCGGGACAGGGTCGAATGAGCAGTTCTTC.

This clone was counted a few times. The chain uses TRBV30 and TRBJ2-7; possibly TRBD2 for D (5 bases). Germline assignment: CDR1 GTSNPN and CDR2 SVGIG (reference sequence). V shed 2 bases and J shed 3 bases, with 5 bases lying between them. This CDR3 has 11 residues. CDR3 sequence: CAWSRDYEQYF. CDR3 coding DNA: TGTGCCTGGAGTCGGGACTACGAGCAGTACTTC.

In the case of this clone: The CDR3 does not close with the conserved phenylalanine or tryptophan, likely indicating a read error. No DNA is shown, since the ends of the CDR3 on it are uncertain; the CDR3 is the one TCRdb lists. The J gene is TRBJ1-1, the V gene TRBV12-2. TRBV12-2 is a known pseudogene. The CDR3 length is 11 residues, termini included. CDR3 in amino acids: CASRLVAISLH.

V is TRBV6-5 and J is TRBJ2-5, with D possibly being TRBD2 (6 bases). V was pared by 6 bases and J by 5 bases, with 10 bases between. The CDR3 is 12 amino acids. From germline, CDR1 is MNHEY and CDR2 SVGAGI. The CDR3 DNA is TGTGCCAGCAGAGGAGGGGAGGAGACCCAGTACTTC. It is translated as CASRGGEETQYF.

This chain connects TRBV4-3 to TRBJ1-3; 9 bases align to TRBD1. The germline V gene encodes CDR1 LGHNA and CDR2 YSLEER. This CDR3 contains 14 residues. Trimming at V came to 3 bases and at J to 7 bases, leaving 4 bases not matched to a gene. CDR3 in DNA: TGCGCCAGCAGCCAGGCGACAGGGGGGAACACCATATATTTT. It specifies CASSQATGGNTIYF.